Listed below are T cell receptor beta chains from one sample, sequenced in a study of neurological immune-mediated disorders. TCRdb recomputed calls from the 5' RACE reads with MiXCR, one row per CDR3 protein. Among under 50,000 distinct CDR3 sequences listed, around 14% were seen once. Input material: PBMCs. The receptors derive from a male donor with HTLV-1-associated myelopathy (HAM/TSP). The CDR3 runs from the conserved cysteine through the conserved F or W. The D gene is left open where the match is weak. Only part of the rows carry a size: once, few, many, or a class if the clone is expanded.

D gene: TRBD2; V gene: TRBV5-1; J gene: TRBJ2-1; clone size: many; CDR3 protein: CASSFIAGGFNEQFF; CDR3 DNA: TGCGCCAGCAGCTTTATAGCGGGGGGTTTTAATGAGCAGTTCTTC
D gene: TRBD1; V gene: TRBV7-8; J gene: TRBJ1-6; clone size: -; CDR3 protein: CASSLMRPGGSSYNSPLHF; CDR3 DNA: TGTGCCAGCAGCTTAATGAGGCCAGGGGGGAGCTCCTATAATTCACCCCTCCACTTT
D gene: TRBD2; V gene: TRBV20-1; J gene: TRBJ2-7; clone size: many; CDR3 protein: CSARVRLAGGPYEQYF; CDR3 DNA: TGCAGTGCTAGAGTTCGGCTAGCGGGGGGCCCCTACGAGCAGTACTTC
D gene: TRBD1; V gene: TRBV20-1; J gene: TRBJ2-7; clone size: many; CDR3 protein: CSARDLRTGPYEQYF; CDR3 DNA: TGCAGTGCTAGAGACTTACGGACAGGACCCTACGAGCAGTACTTC
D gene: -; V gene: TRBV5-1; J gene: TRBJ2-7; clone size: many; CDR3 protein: CASSFEGAEQYF; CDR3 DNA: TGCGCCAGCAGCTTTGAAGGGGCCGAGCAGTACTTC
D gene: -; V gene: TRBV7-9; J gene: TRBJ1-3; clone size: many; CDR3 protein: CASSLLGNTIYF; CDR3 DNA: TGTGCCAGCAGCTTACTGGGAAACACCATATATTTT
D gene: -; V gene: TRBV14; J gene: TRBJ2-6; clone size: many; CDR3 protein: CASSLSGPLLTGANVLTF; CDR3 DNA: TGTGCCAGCAGCTTAAGCGGGCCCCTTCTTACTGGGGCCAACGTCCTGACTTTC
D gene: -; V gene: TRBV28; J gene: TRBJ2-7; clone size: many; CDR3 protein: CASSPPPAYEQYF; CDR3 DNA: TGTGCCAGCAGTCCTCCTCCGGCATACGAGCAGTACTTC
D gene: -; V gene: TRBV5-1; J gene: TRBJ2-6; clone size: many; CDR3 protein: CASSTGTVSGANVLTF; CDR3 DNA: TGCGCCAGCAGCACCGGGACGGTCTCTGGGGCCAACGTCCTGACTTTC
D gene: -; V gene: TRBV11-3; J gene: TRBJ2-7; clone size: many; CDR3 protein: CASSVTASTYEQYF; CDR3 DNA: TGTGCCAGCAGCGTGACAGCTTCCACCTACGAGCAGTACTTC
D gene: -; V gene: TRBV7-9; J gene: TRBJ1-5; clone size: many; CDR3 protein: CASSQGDQPQHF; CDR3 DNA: TGTGCCAGCAGCCAGGGAGATCAGCCCCAGCATTTT
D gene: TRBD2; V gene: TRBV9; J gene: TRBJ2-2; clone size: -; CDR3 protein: CASTFSGETGELFF; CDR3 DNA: TGTGCCAGCACCTTTAGCGGGGAAACCGGGGAGCTGTTTTTT
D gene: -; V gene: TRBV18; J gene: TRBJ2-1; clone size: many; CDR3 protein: CASKQGNNEQFF; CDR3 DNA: TGTGCCAGCAAACAGGGAAACAATGAGCAGTTCTTC
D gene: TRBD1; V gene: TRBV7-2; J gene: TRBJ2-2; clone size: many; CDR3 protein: CASSLIHRGRGGELFF; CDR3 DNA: TGTGCCAGCAGCTTGATACACAGGGGGCGCGGCGGGGAGCTGTTTTTT
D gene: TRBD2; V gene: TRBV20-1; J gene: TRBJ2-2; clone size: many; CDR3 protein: CSARGRGWNTGELFF; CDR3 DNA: TGCAGTGCTAGAGGGCGGGGGTGGAACACCGGGGAGCTGTTTTTT